The 9 T cell receptor beta chains presented below share a single source sample, sequenced in a study of blood T cell repertoires in COVID-19. Profiling relied on immunoSEQ multiplex PCR, and the TCRdb table lists in-frame clones only, not all of them. The sample holds more than 150,000 clones, roughly 90% seen once. The sequenced sample consisted of peripheral blood. Receptors were obtained from a woman aged 70-85 years with acute or convalescent COVID-19.

The V gene is TRBV6-4, the J gene TRBJ1-6; 7 positions match TRBD1. CDR3 length: 15 residues. Germline assignment: CDR1 MRHNA and CDR2 SNTAGT. V gave up 7 bases and J gave up 9 bases; unmatched junction bases: 12. The CDR3 here is CASNLRDRVVSPLHF. CDR3 DNA: TGTGCCAGCAATTTAAGAGACAGGGTGGTTTCACCCCTCCACTTT.

This clone was recorded once. The chain joins TRBV7-6 to TRBJ1-3; D may be TRBD1 (5 bases). V shed 6 bases and J shed 4 bases, with 13 bases lying between them. The CDR3 is 14 amino acids. Per the germline V gene, CDR1 is SGHVS and CDR2 is FNYEAQ. The CDR3: CASSQNRNGNTIYF. For the CDR3, the DNA is TGTGCCAGCAGTCAAAACAGGAACGGAAACACCATATATTTT. The whole variable domain, filled in from reference TRBV7-6 and TRBJ1-3, reads GAGVSQSPRYKVTKRGQDVALRCDPISGHVSLYWYRQALGQGPEFLTYFNYEAQQDKSGLPNDRFSAERPEGSISTLTIQRTEQRDSAMYRCASSQNRNGNTIYFGEGSWLTVV.

The rearrangement joins TRBV25-1 to TRBJ1-3; D gene uncertain. Germline V CDR1 and CDR2: MGHDK, SYGVNS. Trimming cost V 10 bases and J 0 bases, with 7 bases left between them. The CDR3 consists of 12 residues. The DNA for the CDR3 is TGTGCCACCCACAGCTCTGGAAACACCATATATTTT. It codes for CATHSSGNTIYF.

This rearrangement joins TRBV28 to TRBJ1-2; D is perhaps TRBD1 (5 bases). The CDR3 sequence is 15 residues long. V was pared by 5 bases and J by 1 base, with 14 bases between. The germline V gene encodes CDR1 MDHEN and CDR2 SYDVKM. The CDR3: CASSPWGGGNYGYTF. The CDR3 DNA reads TGTGCCAGCAGTCCTTGGGGGGGAGGTAACTATGGCTACACCTTC.

The chain links TRBV6-2 or TRBV6-3 to TRBJ2-7; TRBD1 is a possible D gene (5 bases). The germline V gene has CDR1 MNHEY and CDR2 SVGEGT. The CDR3 runs to 13 residues. With 5 bases removed from V and 6 bases from J, the gap between germline ends came to 14 bases. In DNA form, the CDR3 reads TGTGCCAGCAGTCCCATGACAGTGAGCGAGCAGTACTTC. It yields the protein CASSPMTVSEQYF.

This clone was observed once. The CDR3 coding sequence is TGTGCCAGCAGCTTATTCCAGGCCCCTGGGGCCAACGTCCTGACTTTC. Encoded protein: CASSLFQAPGANVLTF. The rearrangement joins TRBV7-2 to TRBJ2-6; D not resolved. V was clipped by 2 bases and J by 2 bases, with 10 bases between them. CDR1 and CDR2 (germline): SGHTA, FQGNSA. The length of the CDR3 is 16 residues.

This clone was detected once. The chain combines TRBV7-2 with TRBJ2-1, with TRBD2 matching 11 bases. The CDR3 is 16 amino acids. The germline CDR1 and CDR2 sequences are SGHTA and FQGNSA. V dropped 5 bases and J dropped 9; count of bases not matched to a gene: 12. CDR3 sequence: CASSKGLAGGSFEQFF. Written as DNA, the CDR3 is TGTGCCAGCAGCAAGGGGCTAGCGGGGGGTAGTTTTGAGCAGTTCTTC.

The V call is TRBV7-2, the J call TRBJ2-7; D uncertain. The germline V gene encodes CDR1 SGHTA and CDR2 FQGNSA. The CDR3 runs to 13 residues. V was clipped by 2 bases and J by 6 bases, with 11 bases between them. Written as DNA, the CDR3 is TGTGCCAGCAGCTTAAAAGCCGGGTTCGAGCAGTACTTC. Encoded protein: CASSLKAGFEQYF.

There are a few counts of this clone. V gene TRBV12-3 or TRBV12-4 combines with J gene TRBJ1-1; no definite D call. This CDR3 spans 13 amino acids. Trimming cost V 3 bases and J 0 bases, with 5 bases left between them. In DNA, the CDR3 is TGTGCCAGCAGTTTCACGGTGAACACTGAAGCTTTCTTT. Residues: CASSFTVNTEAFF.